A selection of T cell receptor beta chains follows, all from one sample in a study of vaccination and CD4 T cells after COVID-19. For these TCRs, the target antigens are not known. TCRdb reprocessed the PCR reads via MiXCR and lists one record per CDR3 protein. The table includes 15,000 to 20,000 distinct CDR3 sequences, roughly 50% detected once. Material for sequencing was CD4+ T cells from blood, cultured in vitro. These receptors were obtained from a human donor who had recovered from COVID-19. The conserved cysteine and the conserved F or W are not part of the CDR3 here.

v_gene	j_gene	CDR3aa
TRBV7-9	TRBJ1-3	ASSNPWTNSGNTIY
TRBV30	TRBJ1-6	AWGQANSPLH
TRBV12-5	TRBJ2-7	ASGLSGTSGREQY
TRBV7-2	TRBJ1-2	ASSLGSGGASGYT
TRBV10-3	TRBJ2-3	AIKPGLPVTDTQY
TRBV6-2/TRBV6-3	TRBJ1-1	ASSQTAGGTEAF
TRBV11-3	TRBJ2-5	ASSLLAASGETQY
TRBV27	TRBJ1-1	ASQGGLGNTEAF
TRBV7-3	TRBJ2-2	ASSTLASGTGELF
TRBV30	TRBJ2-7	AWSLDRNEQY
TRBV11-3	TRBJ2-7	ASSLVLAGSLLIEQY
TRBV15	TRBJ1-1	ATSRDPGQGIQTEAF
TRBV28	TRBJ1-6	ASSPRSPSQTPLH
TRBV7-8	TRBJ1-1	ASSLVNLNTEAF
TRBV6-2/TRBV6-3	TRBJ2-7	ASSSPGVTYEQY
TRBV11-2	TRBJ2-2	ASSSQTGGNTGELF
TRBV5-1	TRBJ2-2	ASSLGEPGELF
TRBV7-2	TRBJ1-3	ASSFSRYENTIY
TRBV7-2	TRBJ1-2	ASSPEVSRAPGYGYT
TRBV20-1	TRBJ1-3	SARTQGASPTIY
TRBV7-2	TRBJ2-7	ASSSSGTSGVNYEQY
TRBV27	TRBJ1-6	ASSYQGEDSPLH
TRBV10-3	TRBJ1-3	AISALGLRDTIY
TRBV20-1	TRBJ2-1	RARTGGLEGEQF
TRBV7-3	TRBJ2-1	ASRPDRVGYNEQF
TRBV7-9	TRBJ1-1	ASSLENTEAF
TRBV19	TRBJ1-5	ASSTGVGQPQH
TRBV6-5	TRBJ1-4	ASSYGGEKLF
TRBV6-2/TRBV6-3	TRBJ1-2	ASRNRPLNYGYT
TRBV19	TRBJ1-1	ASSFDRVGTEAF
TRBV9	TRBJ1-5	ASSVGVANQPQH
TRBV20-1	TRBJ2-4	SAGGQGGDLAKNIQY
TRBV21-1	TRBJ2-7	ASSKGWPTYEQY
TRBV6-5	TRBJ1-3	ASSYGVSGNTIY
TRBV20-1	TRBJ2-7	SGRDSSSYEQY
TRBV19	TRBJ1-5	ASSIDYGQGYQPQH
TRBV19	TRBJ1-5	ASSRGIGDQPQH
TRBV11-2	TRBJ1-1	ASSFAGVGTEAF
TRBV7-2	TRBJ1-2	ASSSRSHGYT
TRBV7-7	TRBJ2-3	ASSPGGGVADTQY
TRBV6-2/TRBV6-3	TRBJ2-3	ASSPGLAGTDTQY
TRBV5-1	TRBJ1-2	ASSLGGVTDGYT
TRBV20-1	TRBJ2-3	SARGGTSGIPPTQY
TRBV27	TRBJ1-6	ASSLLKVAGSSYNSPLH